The source of this TCR beta chain is a study of PD-L1 blockade in urothelial cancer. For the study at large: Blood-derived samples held a median approximately 150,000 T cells.

This clone showed up just once. The time point denotes: peripheral blood 6 weeks after treatment start. Synthetic TCR analog templates were spiked into each PCR. Sequencing used immunoSEQ multiplex PCR; TCRdb keeps in-frame clones, though not all of them. The sample holds under 35,000 clones; 80% to 90% are singletons and the top ten take roughly 8%. This CDR3 contains 13 residues. J gave up 7 bases and V 9 bases, and 3 bases lay outside the gene matches. CDR1 is SGHDN and CDR2 is FVKESK in the germline V gene. The sample here was PBMCs, taken around atezolizumab (anti-PD-L1) treatment. V gene TRBV14 combines with J gene TRBJ2-1, with TRBD2 matching over 13 bases. The clonotype was recovered from an elderly man with urothelial cancer. CDR3 nucleotides: TGTGCCAGTGGACTAGCGGGAGTAAATGAGCAGTTCTTC. Amino acid sequence: CASGLAGVNEQFF.